Listed here are 23 T cell receptor beta chains from one sample, sequenced in a study of blood T cells in healthy people across ages. Together with a sample-barcoded 5' primer, a J-beta primer mix was included in a second PCR lasting about 7 to 11 cycles. Each CDR3 protein is one row after TCRdb ran MiXCR on the 5' RACE reads. The sample yields around 1,000,000 distinct CDR3 sequences, under 30% seen once. Separately, the same data were catalogued under a study of T cells of mothers and their children.

The material sequenced was blood. The source is a girl aged 2-10 years in good health.

This clonotype was observed a few times. The J gene is TRBJ2-5, the V gene TRBV5-6, with D uncertain. The CDR3 runs 15 residues. V lost 0 bases to trimming and J lost 5 bases, with 14 bases between them. CDR1 and CDR2 from the germline V gene are SGHDT and YYEEEE. CDR3 sequence (DNA): TGTGCCAGCAGCTTGGTCCTAGAGCTAGGGGAGACCCAGTACTTC. Its protein is CASSLVLELGETQYF.

This clonotype was recorded a few times. The chain is built from TRBV27 and TRBJ2-1, with no clear D. V dropped 6 bases and J dropped 5 bases, with 11 bases sitting between them. This CDR3 comprises 13 residues. Germline lookup yields CDR1 MNHEY and CDR2 SMNVEV (reference sequence). The CDR3 coding sequence is TGTGCCAGCAGCCAAGACCGGGACAATGAGCAGTTCTTC. This codes for CASSQDRDNEQFF.

This clonotype was recorded a few times. Relative to the germline gene, one junction end is altered; a read error may explain this. The chain uses TRBV12-3 or TRBV12-4 and TRBJ1-1; the D is unclear. The CDR3 is 10 amino acids. The CDR3 region is CASSLWKTDF. The CDR3 nucleotides are TGTGCCAGCAGTTTATGGAAGACGGATTTT.

This clonotype was counted only a few times. The chain has TRBV7-9 and TRBJ2-5, with D perhaps TRBD1 or TRBD2 (5 bases each). V was cut by 1 base and J by 5 bases, with 17 bases left in between. Germline CDR1 reads SEHNR; CDR2 reads FQNEAQ (reference sequence). The CDR3 length is 16 residues. DNA for the CDR3: TGTGCCAGCAGCTTAGGCCCGTTCGGGGCACGGGAGACCCAGTACTTC. Protein: CASSLGPFGARETQYF.

The V gene is TRBV5-1, the J gene TRBJ2-3; D tentatively fits TRBD1 or TRBD2 (5 bases each). V dropped 0 bases and J dropped 0 bases, with 11 bases sitting between them. Germline V lookup: CDR1 SGHRS, CDR2 YFSETQ. The CDR3 totals 16 residues. CDR3 residues: CASSLEGRDSTDTQYF. The DNA of the CDR3 is TGCGCCAGCAGCTTGGAAGGAAGGGACAGCACAGATACGCAGTATTTT.

The rearrangement links TRBV29-1 to TRBJ2-6, with D unclear. The CDR3 loop spans 13 amino acids. The ends were cut back, 5 bases at V and 2 bases at J, with 7 bases in the middle. CDR1 is SQVTM, CDR2 ANQGSEA, per germline. CDR3 coding DNA: TGCAGCGTTTGGGCTGCTGGGGCCAACGTCCTGACTTTC. Protein product: CSVWAAGANVLTF.

This chain links TRBV28 with TRBJ2-1; 8 nucleotides line up with TRBD1. The assigned J gene may be wrong: the sequence end matches TRBJ2-5 better. The length of the CDR3 is 14 residues. Germline V gene lookup returns CDR1 MDHEN and CDR2 SYDVKM. CDR3 in amino acids: CASSLDRAWETQYF. The CDR3, as DNA: TGTGCCAGCAGTTTGGACAGGGCCTGGGAGACCCAGTACTTC.

This clonotype was seen a handful of times. In DNA form, the CDR3 reads TGTGCCAGCAGCGTAGCCAGCGGGAGCCCTGAGACCCAGTACTTC. Encoded protein: CASSVASGSPETQYF. The V and J genes are TRBV9 and TRBJ2-5; 8 positions match TRBD2. CDR1 SGDLS and CDR2 YYNGEE come from the germline V gene. Trimming cost V 0 bases and J 5 bases; bases outside gene matches: 6. The CDR3 extends over 15 amino acids.

This clonotype was picked up a small number of times. A junction boundary mismatches the germline segment, possibly from a read error. The V gene is TRBV28, the J gene TRBJ2-2; D might be TRBD2 (5 bases). The CDR3 runs 13 residues. Germline CDR1 is MDHEN and CDR2 is SYDVKM. The CDR3 reads CASSPTNTGELLF. In DNA, the CDR3 is TGTGCCAGCAGTCCCACCAACACCGGGGAGCTGCTTTTT. Looking up the rest from reference TRBV28 and TRBJ2-2 gives the full variable domain: DVKVTQSSRYLVKRTGEKVFLECVQDMDHENMFWYRQDPGLGLRLIYFSYDVKMKEKGDIPEGYSVSREKKERFSLILESASTNQTSMYLCASSPTNTGELLFGEGSRLTVL.

This chain links TRBV20-1 with TRBJ2-7, with TRBD2 identical over 9 bases. J lost 3 bases, V lost 6 bases, and 9 bases had no gene match. This CDR3 spans 14 amino acids. The germline V gene has CDR1 DFQATT and CDR2 SNEGSKA (reference sequence). This CDR3 is CSAPLLAGHYEQYF. The CDR3 DNA follows: TGCAGTGCGCCTCTTCTAGCGGGGCACTACGAGCAGTACTTC.

The chain joins TRBV12-3 or TRBV12-4 to TRBJ2-2, with 7 positions matching TRBD2. After removal of 1 base from V and 1 base from J, the junction contained 6 bases not matched to a gene. The CDR3 contains 17 residues. The CDR3 nucleotides read TGTGCCAGCAGTTTAGGGACCGGGACTAAGAACACCGGGGAGCTGTTTTTT. It encodes CASSLGTGTKNTGELFF.

The chain employs TRBV6-5 and TRBJ1-4, with D possibly TRBD1 on 6 matching bases. Germline V CDR1 and CDR2: MNHEY, SVGAGI. Deletions cut 0 bases from V and 2 bases from J, with 10 bases between. The CDR3 consists of 16 residues. CDR3 sequence reads: CASSYSQGRTNEKLFF. CDR3 sequence (DNA): TGTGCCAGCAGTTACTCACAGGGCCGTACTAATGAAAAACTGTTTTTT.

The chain carries TRBV6-5 and TRBJ1-2; a weak D match, TRBD1 (6 bases). This CDR3 is built from 14 residues. V was cut by 8 bases and J by 8 bases, with 21 bases left in between. From germline, CDR1 is MNHEY and CDR2 SVGAGI. The CDR3 nucleotides read TGTGCCAGCGGTTTTAATCAGGGGATGAGCGGCTACACCTTC. It encodes CASGFNQGMSGYTF.

This chain links TRBV20-1 with TRBJ2-1; TRBD2 matches 13 bases. The CDR3 extends over 20 amino acids. V dropped 1 base and J dropped 0; count of bases not matched to a gene: 12. Germline CDR1 is DFQATT and CDR2 is SNEGSKA (reference sequence). The CDR3 DNA sequence: TGCAGTGCTAGAGCCTCTGGGGGACTAGCGGGATTGAGCTCCTACAATGAGCAGTTCTTC. Its translation is CSARASGGLAGLSSYNEQFF.

This clonotype was seen more than once but under ten times. The CDR3 sequence is CASSQSTGHQPQHF. CDR3 DNA sequence: TGTGCCAGCAGCCAATCGACAGGGCATCAGCCCCAGCATTTT. V and J are TRBV16 and TRBJ1-5; 7 bases fit TRBD1. Germline-derived CDR1 and CDR2 are KGHSY and FQNENV. There are 14 residues in the CDR3. V was clipped by 0 bases and J by 5 bases; unmatched bases: 1. The full variable domain, completed using reference TRBV16 and TRBJ1-5, is GEEVAQTPKHLVRGEGQKAKLYCAPIKGHSYVFWYQQVLKNEFKFLISFQNENVFDETGMPKERFSAKCLPNSPCSLEIQATKLEDSAVYFCASSQSTGHQPQHFGDGTRLSIL.

The V gene is TRBV7-8, the J gene TRBJ1-2; weak D call: TRBD1 (5 bases). The CDR3 is 16 residues long. Germline CDR1 and CDR2: SGHVS and FQNEAQ. Trimming took 5 bases from V and 2 from J, leaving 18 bases between them. CDR3 amino acids: CASSPLFGTLNYGYTF. CDR3 bases: TGTGCCAGCAGCCCCCTGTTTGGGACCTTGAACTATGGCTACACCTTC.

The chain couples TRBV6-1 to TRBJ2-7; 12 bases fit TRBD1. CDR1 and CDR2 (germline): MNHNS, SASEGT. The CDR3 extends over 16 amino acids. Trimming at V came to 6 bases and at J to 3 bases, leaving 9 bases not matched to a gene. The chain's CDR3 is CASSNPRDRGHYEQYF. The DNA for the CDR3 is TGTGCCAGCAGCAATCCACGGGACAGGGGGCACTACGAGCAGTACTTC.

This sequence joins TRBV7-9 and TRBJ2-5, with 13 nucleotides matching TRBD2. The J call is doubtful: the DNA matches TRBJ2-1 better. CDR1 is SEHNR and CDR2 is FQNEAQ in the germline V gene (reference sequence). The CDR3 length is 17 residues. CDR3 sequence (DNA): TGTGCCAGCAGCGTAGGACTAGCGGGGGCACATATGGATGAGCAGTTCTTC. Its translation is CASSVGLAGAHMDEQFF.

This clonotype turned up a few times. The junction differs from germline at one of its ends, possibly a read error. The J gene is TRBJ2-3, the V gene TRBV7-9; D unclear. Germline V lookup: CDR1 SEHNR, CDR2 FQNEAQ (reference sequence). This CDR3 comprises 16 residues. Written as DNA, the CDR3 is TGTGCCAGCAGCTCCCCCAACGAGGAATACACAGATACGCAGTACTTT. Its translation: CASSSPNEEYTDTQYF.

This clonotype turned up a few times. This chain links TRBV6-5 with TRBJ1-2, with a possible D match to TRBD1 (6 bases). V lost 5 bases and J 3 bases, leaving 13 bases between the germline ends. The germline V gene encodes CDR1 MNHEY and CDR2 SVGAGI. The CDR3 runs 14 residues. CDR3 sequence reads: CASSPGTPDYGYTF. The DNA of the CDR3 is TGTGCCAGCAGTCCCGGGACACCCGACTATGGCTACACCTTC.

This clonotype turned up a few times. The rearrangement links TRBV15 to TRBJ2-7; D ambiguous. This CDR3 contains 15 residues. CDR1 and CDR2 from the germline V gene are LNHNV and YYDKDF (reference sequence). V lost 1 base to trimming and J lost 0 bases, with 10 bases between them. The CDR3 bases are TGTGCCACCAGCAGAGTTCCCGGCAGCTCCTACGAGCAGTACTTC. Translation: CATSRVPGSSYEQYF.

This rearrangement joins TRBV6-5 to TRBJ2-3; no clear D gene. Germline assignment: CDR1 MNHEY and CDR2 SVGAGI. This CDR3 spans 14 amino acids. The V gene lost 7 bases and the J gene lost 2 bases, with 13 bases spanning the gap. The CDR3 region has the DNA TGTGCCAGCACCCAATCCCCCCACACAGATACGCAGTATTTT. Translating gives CASTQSPHTDTQYF.

The J gene is TRBJ2-3, the V gene TRBV4-3, with 7 bases matching TRBD2. This CDR3 spans 17 amino acids. Germline CDR1 is LGHNA and CDR2 is YSLEER. V lost 3 bases, J lost 2 bases, and 11 bases stayed unmatched. The CDR3 is CASSHRLARVNTDTQYF. The CDR3 nucleotides read TGCGCCAGCAGCCACAGACTAGCAAGAGTGAACACAGATACGCAGTATTTT.